The present T cell receptor beta chain was sequenced within a study of Ad26.COV2.S vaccination and SARS-CoV-2 variants. Repertoires were generated with immunoSEQ multiplex PCR, while TCRdb's copy carries only in-frame clones and drops some. Among approximately 280,000 clones listed, over 75% were seen once. The CDR3 is 14 amino acids. The germline V gene has CDR1 LGHDT and CDR2 YNNKEL (reference sequence). V lost 4 bases to trimming and J lost 4 bases, with 10 bases between them. Treatment defined: around 19 received Ad26.COV2.S at low or high dose, single or two shots; 5 received placebo; per-sample allocation not given. The investigators took samples on day 63 after the first vaccine or placebo injection.

This sequence joins TRBV3-1 (or the pseudogene TRBV3-2) and TRBJ2-2; possible D gene TRBD1, 6 bases. Sequencing was performed on peripheral blood, taken in a trial of Ad26.COV2.S vaccine versus placebo. This TCR came from a person aged 18-60 years who received the Ad26.COV2.S COVID-19 vaccine or a placebo. CDR3 DNA sequence: TGTGCCAGCAGCCTACAGGGTACCACCGGGGAGCTGTTTTTT. It encodes CASSLQGTTGELFF.